One and the same sample provided the 18 T cell receptor beta chains below, sequenced in a study of OX40 agonist ivuxolimab in advanced cancers. Generated by immunoSEQ multiplex PCR, the TCRdb table keeps only in-frame clones and is missing some. The sample consists of more than 60,000 clones, 65% to 90% of them appearing once. This specimen was CD4+ or CD8+ T cells sorted from blood, taken in a trial of the OX40 agonist ivuxolimab. These receptors originate from an adult with an advanced solid tumor such as melanoma, head and neck, liver or kidney cancer.

The chain combines TRBV4-1 with TRBJ1-1; D is undetermined. CDR1 is MGHRA, CDR2 YSYEKL, per germline. Trimming took 1 base from V and 1 from J, leaving 16 bases between them. The CDR3 is 17 amino acids. CDR3 sequence reads: CASSQAIARTRNTEAFF. The CDR3 DNA reads as TGCGCCAGCAGCCAAGCCATAGCCAGGACGAGGAACACTGAAGCTTTCTTT.

The chain recombines TRBV5-4 with TRBJ2-5; TRBD1 or TRBD2 may be the D gene (6 bases each). V dropped 4 bases and J dropped 5 bases, with 24 bases sitting between them. This CDR3 has 17 residues. Germline CDR1 is SGHNT and CDR2 is YYREEE (reference sequence). This chain's CDR3 is CASSQKTQGTGVETQYF. The CDR3 DNA sequence: TGTGCCAGCAGCCAGAAAACACAGGGTACGGGGGTGGAGACCCAGTACTTC.

J is TRBJ1-2 and V is TRBV27; D is perhaps TRBD1 (6 bases). The germline gives CDR1 MNHEY, CDR2 SMNVEV (reference sequence). This CDR3 region has 15 residues. V was trimmed by 6 bases and J by 4 bases, leaving 18 bases between them. As DNA, the CDR3 is TGTGCCAGCAGCCCGCCCGGGGGGCTTAGCTATGGCTACACCTTC. Protein sequence: CASSPPGGLSYGYTF.

The rearrangement uses TRBV7-2 and TRBJ2-1; 8 bases fit TRBD2. The CDR3 is 13 amino acids. Germline V CDR1 and CDR2: SGHTA, FQGNSA. V shed 2 bases, J shed 6 bases, and the junction held 0 bases outside the gene matches. CDR3 nucleotides: TGTGCCAGCAGCTTAAGCGGGGGCAATGAGCAGTTCTTC. Translation: CASSLSGGNEQFF.

V gene TRBV19 combines with J gene TRBJ1-1, with 9 bases identical to TRBD1. CDR1 LNHDA and CDR2 SQIVND come from the germline V gene (reference sequence). The CDR3 length is 17 residues. After removal of 1 base from V and 2 bases from J, the junction contained 8 bases not matched to a gene. CDR3 region: CASSIGPGQGINTEAFF. CDR3 DNA: TGTGCCAGTAGTATAGGTCCGGGACAGGGAATTAACACTGAAGCTTTCTTT.

The J gene is TRBJ2-5, the V gene TRBV9; 12 bases map to TRBD2. Trimming took 4 bases from V and 1 from J; bases not matched to a gene: 8. CDR1 is SGDLS, CDR2 YYNGEE, per germline. This CDR3 spans 17 amino acids. The CDR3 is CASSTSEGLAGQETQYF. The CDR3 region has the DNA TGTGCCAGCAGCACCTCGGAGGGACTAGCGGGCCAAGAGACCCAGTACTTC.

The chain combines TRBV29-1 with TRBJ2-5; maybe TRBD2 (6 bases). Germline V gene lookup returns CDR1 SQVTM and CDR2 ANQGSEA. The V end was cut by 7 bases, the J end by 4 bases, with 19 bases between. The CDR3 extends over 14 amino acids. For the CDR3, the DNA is TGCAGCGGAACCGGGACTGCGGTCGGAGAGACCCAGTACTTC. Amino acids: CSGTGTAVGETQYF.

The chain recombines TRBV6-5 with TRBJ1-5; unclear D gene. Trimming stripped 7 bases from V and 10 bases from J, with 17 bases between. CDR3 length: 13 residues. Germline-derived CDR1 and CDR2 are MNHEY and SVGAGI. CDR3 region: CASTPQVLSPQHF. In DNA form, the CDR3 reads TGTGCCAGCACCCCGCAGGTTCTCAGCCCCCAGCATTTT.

The chain carries TRBV19 and TRBJ1-2; unclear D gene. CDR1 and CDR2 from the germline V gene are LNHDA and SQIVND (reference sequence). The CDR3 length is 15 residues. V was pared by 7 bases and J by 4 bases, with 19 bases between. The CDR3 loop reads CASTTQRGPGYGYTF. CDR3 bases: TGTGCCAGTACCACTCAAAGAGGGCCGGGCTATGGCTACACCTTC.

V gene TRBV7-5 combines with J gene TRBJ1-2. TRBV7-5 represents a pseudogene. This CDR3 is 15 amino acids long. CDR3 coding DNA: TGTGCCAGCAGCCCACCGAGGACCTCCGGATATGGCTACACCTTC. As protein: CASSPPRTSGYGYTF.

This rearrangement joins TRBV6-5 to TRBJ1-5; TRBD1 is a possible D gene (5 bases). This CDR3 has 15 amino acids. Trimming left V 0 bases short and J 1 base short, with 7 bases between. CDR1 MNHEY and CDR2 SVGAGI come from the germline V gene. The CDR3 bases are TGTGCCAGCAGTTACTCATCAGGGAGCAATCAGCCCCAGCATTTT. Protein sequence: CASSYSSGSNQPQHF.

The V and J genes are TRBV21-1 and TRBJ2-6. TRBV21-1 is designated a pseudogene. This CDR3 region has 15 residues. The CDR3: CASTPKGERANVLTF. In DNA, the CDR3 is TGTGCCAGCACCCCAAAAGGGGAGAGGGCCAACGTCCTGACTTTC.

J is TRBJ1-2 and V is TRBV2, with D unclear. The CDR3 loop spans 13 amino acids. Between the trimmed V and J ends, which lost 6 bases and 4 bases, there was a span of 12 bases. Germline lookup yields CDR1 SNHLY and CDR2 FYNNEI. CDR3 coding DNA: TGTGCCAGCAGCCTCCCAGCCTCCTATGGCTACACCTTC. Protein sequence: CASSLPASYGYTF.

The chain has TRBV4-3 and TRBJ2-2; a possible D gene is TRBD2 (7 bases). V was trimmed by 5 bases and J by 6 bases, leaving 19 bases between them. The germline CDR1 and CDR2 sequences are LGHNA and YSLEER. The CDR3 has 16 residues. CDR3 region: CASSGDRRGGPGELFF. For the CDR3, the DNA is TGCGCCAGCAGCGGCGATCGGAGGGGGGGCCCCGGGGAGCTGTTTTTT.

This sequence joins TRBV6-6 and TRBJ2-3, with unresolved D. The CDR3 runs 15 residues. V lost 4 bases and J 2 bases, leaving 13 bases between the germline ends. CDR1 and CDR2 (germline): MNHNY, SVGAGI (reference sequence). The CDR3 coding sequence is TGTGCCAGCAGTTCTTTCAATCCAGACACAGATACGCAGTATTTT. Translating it yields CASSSFNPDTDTQYF.

This clone was detected a few times. The gene calls are TRBV29-1 and TRBJ2-5; the D gene is possibly TRBD1 (6 bases). This CDR3 is 13 amino acids long. CDR1 is SQVTM and CDR2 is ANQGSEA in the germline V gene. Trimming took 4 bases from V and 5 from J, leaving 14 bases between them. CDR3 loop: CSVAIGGRETQYF. The DNA of the CDR3 is TGCAGCGTTGCTATAGGGGGACGGGAGACCCAGTACTTC.

V usage is TRBV7-3 and J usage is TRBJ2-7; D might be TRBD1 (7 bases). The CDR3 has 18 residues. Germline CDR1 reads SGHTA; CDR2 reads FQGTGA. V lost 6 bases and J lost 1, with 25 bases in between. The CDR3 here is CASSPLGGQPIFSYEQYF. The CDR3 region has the DNA TGTGCCAGCAGTCCACTGGGGGGACAGCCGATATTTTCCTACGAGCAGTACTTC. The full variable domain, in which reference TRBV7-3 and TRBJ2-7 provide the parts outside the CDR3, is GAGVSQTPSNKVTEKGKYVELRCDPISGHTALYWYRQSLGQGPEFLIYFQGTGAADDSGLPNDRFFAVRPEGSVSTLKIQRTERGDSAVYLCASSPLGGQPIFSYEQYFGPGTRLTVT.

The genes are TRBV10-3 and TRBJ1-2, with D hard to call. V was clipped by 4 bases and J by 4 bases, with 7 bases between them. Germline V CDR1 and CDR2: ENHRY, SYGVKD. This CDR3 region has 12 residues. CDR3 sequence reads: CAISGEAYGYTF. DNA for the CDR3: TGTGCCATCAGTGGGGAGGCCTATGGCTACACCTTC.